This TCR beta chain is from a study of CD8 T cells in Susac syndrome (dated by TCRdb to between 2018 and 2021). For the wider study: Repertoire sequencing was used to test whether CD8+ T cell activation and differentiation in Susac syndrome was antigen driven.

This clonotype appeared a single time. It lacks a known antigen. The input lacks base qualities; no much larger clone sits a single base away. One read is thin evidence. Peripheral blood CD8+ and CD4+ T cells from healthy donors, Susac syndrome patients and multiple sclerosis patients were profiled by high-throughput TCR beta sequencing. Healthy donors were included as age- and sex-matched controls. Bulk CD8+ and CD4+ T cells were purified by magnetic negative isolation, whereas CD8+ TEMRA cells were enriched by FACS. Blood was collected in EDTA tubes and processed within 24 hours, with PBMCs isolated through density gradient centrifugation. PBMCs intended for TCR sequencing were cryopreserved in liquid nitrogen and were subsequently thawed in a 37 degrees C water bath. The sorted or isolated CD4+, CD8+ and CD8+ TEMRA cells reached a purity of at least 90%. CDR1 and CDR2 are drawn from the germline V gene (reference sequence): PRHDT, FYEKMQ. At the junction V is shortened by 0 bases and J by 1 base; bases outside the gene matches: 12. The CDR3 goes from the cysteine to the phenylalanine over 18 residues. CDR3 DNA is the only sequence kept; it has 54 bases, read in frame from the first base.

General findings and caveats noted by the study authors: The TCR sequencing and HLA analysis was acknowledged to have included a relatively small number of individuals.

RNA was extracted using the RNeasy kit, and roughly 0.5 to 1 ug of the RNA was reverse transcribed with random hexamers. TCR beta CDR3 regions were amplified with the immunoSEQ multiplex PCR assay covering 54 Vbeta and 13 Jbeta segments. PCR amplification bias was corrected by using a synthetic template baseline for primer optimization and computational correction. The paper's processing steps were these. Reads were annotated to V, D and J genes per IMGT and analyzed with immunoSEQ Analyzer, keeping only productive sequences. To calculate clonality, Shannon entropy was normalized by log2 of the number of productive unique sequences and then subtracted from one. For each patient and control, public and private clones were evaluated within the 100 most prevalent clones. Clones were defined as Susac-specific when absent from the healthy and MS cohorts, from about a thousand published viral clones and from other ImmuneACCESS disease sequences. TCRdb itself trimmed the public reads at Q25 with fastp, ran MiXCR and retained productive beta chains. Merged by CDR3 protein, the rows form single entries marked with the most common genes and DNA. TCRdb, rather than the study authors, made the V and J calls. In all, the sample holds 140,000 or so distinct CDR3 sequences, and roughly 95% of those were seen once. Of the sample, 0.084% falls within the top ten clones.

Sequences were obtained from CD4+ T cells from PBMCs. This TCR was recovered from a human donor in good health. The chain is made from TRBV13 and TRBJ2-7, with 7 middle bases fitting TRBD2. This receptor carries the CDR3 CASSLGGSGRASSYEQYF. The nucleotide sequence is given as TGTGCCAGCAGCTTAGGGGGGAGTGGGAGGGCAAGTTCCTACGAGCAGTACTTC.